The TCR beta chain described here comes from a study of cytomegalovirus exposure and HLA in healthy donors. Broader study findings: Relative to equally common others, HLA-associated TCR beta chains showed greater clonal expansion in a later analysis. Trimming of TCR beta V- and J-genes showed a link, identified in a later analysis, to a missense DCLRE1C variant. According to the study, around 160 TCR beta chains were cytomegalovirus-associated.

Trimming took off 5 bases at V and 2 bases at J, with 11 bases between the two ends. Germline V gene sequence: CDR1 SGHTA, CDR2 FQGTGA. The CDR3 runs to 14 residues. Regarding donors, all were healthy bone marrow donors. Of note for this clone: The antigen is unknown.

Vbeta (60) and Jbeta (13) primers were used in the PCR. Produced via immunoSEQ multiplex PCR; TCRdb's table is partial and in-frame only. The data contain about 170,000 clones, 71% of them singletons. The V call is TRBV7-3, the J call TRBJ2-3, with D possibly TRBD2 on 5 matching bases. The clonotype originates from a girl aged 5-17 years in good health and CMV-seronegative. Source material: PBMCs. CDR3 nucleotides: TGTGCCAGCAGCCCCGGACTGCACACAGATACGCAGTATTTT. Protein: CASSPGLHTDTQYF. Drawing the rest from reference TRBV7-3 and TRBJ2-3, the complete variable domain is GAGVSQTPSNKVTEKGKYVELRCDPISGHTALYWYRQSLGQGPEFLIYFQGTGAADDSGLPNDRFFAVRPEGSVSTLKIQRTERGDSAVYLCASSPGLHTDTQYFGPGTRLTVL.